This paragraph covers one T cell receptor (beta chain) sequence. Profiled with immunoSEQ multiplex PCR; TCRdb holds only in-frame clones, not every one. The table lists around 29,000 clones, around 89% of them singletons. This entry belongs to a study of T cell changes during pregnancy in multiple sclerosis. This specimen was CD4+ T cells from peripheral blood mononuclear cells, taken in the first trimester of pregnancy. The receptor comes from a female donor in good health, enrolled as a control in a pregnancy study.

The CDR3 DNA reads TGCGCCAGCATATCAGGGGTGAAAGCCAAAAACATTCAGTACTTC. Its translation is CASISGVKAKNIQYF. The chain joins TRBV23-1 to TRBJ2-4, with a weak D call TRBD1 (6 bases). TRBV23-1 is given ORF status, its function remaining uncertain. The CDR3 covers 15 residues. Trimming cost V 7 bases and J 0 bases, with 13 bases left between them.